These 14 T cell receptor beta chains share one sample of origin, sequenced in a study of T cell changes during pregnancy in multiple sclerosis. The protocol was immunoSEQ multiplex PCR, while the TCRdb copy is restricted to in-frame clones and leaves out a portion. The profile shows roughly 65,000 clones, about 90% of them singletons. The source material was peripheral blood, sampled in the third trimester of pregnancy. The receptors shown here come from a female donor in good health, enrolled as a control in a pregnancy study.

This clone came up once. V and J are TRBV7-2 and TRBJ1-6; 7 nucleotides align to TRBD1. V lost 7 bases and J lost 9; bases outside the gene matches: 9. Per the germline V gene, CDR1 is SGHTA and CDR2 is FQGNSA. CDR3 length equals 14 residues. This CDR3 reads CASTPAGGSSPLHF. CDR3 nucleotide sequence: TGTGCCAGCACTCCGGCAGGGGGTAGTTCACCCCTCCACTTT.

The rearrangement links TRBV11-2 to TRBJ1-6, with a tentative D call TRBD1 (6 bases). From germline, CDR1 is SGHAT and CDR2 FQNNGV. The CDR3 totals 15 residues. V was pared by 2 bases and J by 7 bases, with 12 bases between. The DNA for the CDR3 is TGTGCCAGCAGCTTACTTGAGGGGACAAATTCACCCCTCCACTTT. Protein product: CASSLLEGTNSPLHF.

V and J are TRBV19 and TRBJ1-1, with unresolved D. CDR1 and CDR2 (germline): LNHDA, SQIVND (reference sequence). The length of the CDR3 is 11 residues. With 11 bases removed from V and 2 bases from J, the gap between germline ends came to 9 bases. The CDR3 loop reads CAERFNTEAFF. Here the CDR3 DNA reads TGTGCCGAGCGGTTCAACACTGAAGCTTTCTTT.

The chain couples TRBV9 to TRBJ1-4; possibly TRBD1 for D (5 bases). Between the trimmed V and J ends, which lost 4 bases and 5 bases, there was a span of 12 bases. Germline CDR1 is SGDLS and CDR2 is YYNGEE. The CDR3 length is 14 residues. The CDR3 nucleotides read TGTGCCAGCAGCAGGTACAGGACAAATGAAAAACTGTTTTTT. Translated: CASSRYRTNEKLFF.

The rearrangement joins TRBV19 to TRBJ1-2, with TRBD1 matching over 11 bases. Losses at the gene ends were 4 bases for V and 4 bases for J; bases not matched to a gene: 11. The germline V gene encodes CDR1 LNHDA and CDR2 SQIVND (reference sequence). This CDR3 has 17 amino acids. The CDR3 spells CASSKSRTGGFGYGYTF. The CDR3, as DNA: TGTGCCAGTAGTAAGTCAAGGACAGGGGGCTTTGGCTATGGCTACACCTTC.

The V call is TRBV19, the J call TRBJ1-4; 7 bases align to TRBD1. CDR3 length: 13 residues. Germline assignment: CDR1 LNHDA and CDR2 SQIVND (reference sequence). V lost 5 bases to trimming and J lost 8 bases; unmatched junction nucleotides: 5. The CDR3 region has the DNA TGTGCCAGTAGTCCGAACAGGGGCGAAAAACTGTTTTTT. It yields the protein CASSPNRGEKLFF. Based on the CDR3 plus reference TRBV19 and TRBJ1-4, the full variable domain is DGGITQSPKYLFRKEGQNVTLSCEQNLNHDAMYWYRQDPGQGLRLIYYSQIVNDFQKGDIAEGYSVSREKKESFPLTVTSAQKNPTAFYLCASSPNRGEKLFFGSGTQLSVL.

This chain links TRBV27 with TRBJ1-3, with D unresolved. Trimming cost V 5 bases and J 3 bases, with 8 bases left between them. Germline V gene lookup returns CDR1 MNHEY and CDR2 SMNVEV (reference sequence). The CDR3 is 13 residues long. The CDR3 sequence is CASSPHSGNTIYF. DNA for the CDR3: TGTGCCAGCAGTCCCCACAGTGGAAACACCATATATTTT.

This chain connects TRBV20-1 to TRBJ2-1; D not resolved. Germline V CDR1 and CDR2: DFQATT, SNEGSKA (reference sequence). The germline V and J ends were trimmed by 0 bases and 9 bases, with 6 bases remaining between them. The CDR3 contains 11 residues. The CDR3 DNA sequence: TGCAGTGCTAGAGAAAGTAGTGAGCAGTTCTTC. Its protein is CSARESSEQFF.

This clone was seen once. V usage is TRBV7-2 and J usage is TRBJ1-1; a possible D gene is TRBD1 (6 bases). The CDR3 consists of 16 residues. Germline V gene sequence: CDR1 SGHTA, CDR2 FQGNSA. Trimming took 5 bases from V and 4 from J, leaving 20 bases between them. CDR3 sequence (DNA): TGTGCCAGCAGCCTCACGGGGGGCCGGGTGGGCACTGAAGCTTTCTTT. This sequence encodes CASSLTGGRVGTEAFF.

This clone was counted between two and nine times. The rearrangement links TRBV19 to TRBJ1-6; D is possibly TRBD1 (5 bases). Per the germline V gene, CDR1 is LNHDA and CDR2 is SQIVND (reference sequence). This CDR3 has 14 amino acids. V was clipped by 7 bases and J by 10 bases, with 17 bases between them. DNA of the CDR3: TGTGCCAGTACCCCTGGACAAGGCGGATCACCCCTCCACTTT. This translates into CASTPGQGGSPLHF.

This chain links TRBV11-1 with TRBJ1-1; 9 bases are a match to TRBD1. Germline V lookup: CDR1 SGHAT, CDR2 FQDESV (reference sequence). V lost 4 bases, J lost 4 bases, and 4 bases stayed unmatched. The CDR3 totals 14 residues. CDR3 amino acids: CASSSRDRATEAFF. In DNA, the CDR3 is TGTGCCAGCAGCTCCCGGGACAGGGCCACTGAAGCTTTCTTT.

V gene TRBV2 combines with J gene TRBJ2-1; D is perhaps TRBD2 (6 bases). The V and J ends lost 6 bases and 0 bases respectively, with 12 bases between them. The CDR3 length is 15 residues. Germline assignment: CDR1 SNHLY and CDR2 FYNNEI. In DNA, the CDR3 is TGTGCCAGCAGCGATGGAGGGAGCTCCTACAATGAGCAGTTCTTC. It specifies CASSDGGSSYNEQFF.

The chain joins TRBV6-4 to TRBJ2-3; a possible D gene is TRBD1 (6 bases). The CDR3 totals 14 residues. CDR1 is MRHNA and CDR2 is SNTAGT in the germline V gene. Trimming cost V 3 bases and J 0 bases, with 7 bases left between them. The chain's CDR3 is CASSEGGSTDTQYF. The CDR3 nucleotides read TGTGCCAGCAGTGAAGGGGGTAGCACAGATACGCAGTATTTT.

The V and J genes are TRBV5-1 and TRBJ2-1, with TRBD2 matching 11 bases. This CDR3 is 17 amino acids long. V lost 0 bases to trimming and J lost 2 bases; unmatched junction nucleotides: 4. Germline CDR1 reads SGHRS; CDR2 reads YFSETQ. CDR3 sequence reads: CASSLALAGGTYNEQFF. The DNA of the CDR3 is TGCGCCAGCAGCTTGGCCCTAGCGGGGGGCACCTACAATGAGCAGTTCTTC.